This entry lists 32 T cell receptor beta chains sequenced from one sample in a study of shared clonotypes between healthy human individuals. Cells designated naive CD8 were CD45RO-negative and were positively selected for CCR7, with terminally differentiated effector memory CD45RA+ cells excluded. The table came from immunoSEQ multiplex PCR; TCRdb's copy has only in-frame clones and leaves some out. The sample includes about 2.1 million clones, approximately 92% of them seen just once. What was sequenced was naive CD8+ T cells from PBMCs. These receptors all stem from a man younger than 35 in good health. Some clones in this sample may be carry-over from other donors' samples.

This chain links TRBV9 with TRBJ2-1, with D possibly called TRBD1 or TRBD2 (6 bases each). The V gene lost 7 bases and the J gene lost 5 bases, with 19 bases spanning the gap. Germline CDR1 SGDLS, CDR2 YYNGEE. The CDR3 consists of 15 residues. CDR3 in amino acids: CASAGPRRGNNEQFF. DNA of the CDR3: TGTGCCAGCGCCGGCCCCCGGAGGGGGAACAATGAGCAGTTCTTC.

This clone appeared a single time. This chain links TRBV29-1 with TRBJ1-2, with D maybe TRBD1 (6 bases). Germline-derived CDR1 and CDR2 are SQVTM and ANQGSEA. V was cut by 7 bases and J by 6 bases, with 12 bases left in between. This CDR3 is built from 11 residues. CDR3 sequence (DNA): TGCAGCGCAAAAACAGGGAATGGCTACACCTTC. Encoded protein: CSAKTGNGYTF.

This sequence joins TRBV9 and TRBJ2-2; 10 bases agree with TRBD1. CDR3 length equals 15 residues. CDR1 is SGDLS, CDR2 YYNGEE, per germline. Trimming took 3 bases from V and 6 from J; bases not matched to a gene: 5. The CDR3 coding sequence is TGTGCCAGCAGCGGGGGACAGGGGATTTCCGGGGAGCTGTTTTTT. Its translation: CASSGGQGISGELFF.

The chain has TRBV5-1 and TRBJ2-7; tentatively, D is TRBD1 or TRBD2 (5 bases each). V lost 0 bases to trimming and J lost 6 bases, with 16 bases between them. The CDR3 consists of 15 residues. Germline V gene sequence: CDR1 SGHRS, CDR2 YFSETQ. The CDR3 DNA follows: TGCGCCAGCAGCTTGGGCTTGGGGGTGTATAGCGAGCAGTACTTC. The encoded protein is CASSLGLGVYSEQYF.

This clone has a handful of counts. This same CDR3 is encoded by further DNA sequences in the sample. The chain uses TRBV27 and TRBJ1-1; D gene unclear. This CDR3 contains 13 residues. The germline CDR1 and CDR2 sequences are MNHEY and SMNVEV (reference sequence). V was pared by 2 bases and J by 2 bases, with 6 bases between. The CDR3 DNA sequence: TGTGCCAGCAGTTTACTGGGTAACACTGAAGCTTTCTTT. It codes for CASSLLGNTEAFF.

V usage is TRBV25-1 and J usage is TRBJ1-2; the match to TRBD1 covers 9 bases. J gave up 4 bases and V 5 bases, and 5 bases lay outside the gene matches. The CDR3 is 14 amino acids. Germline assignment: CDR1 MGHDK and CDR2 SYGVNS. The CDR3 sequence is CASSKGQGLYGYTF. DNA for the CDR3: TGTGCCAGCAGTAAGGGACAGGGCCTCTATGGCTACACCTTC.

V gene TRBV7-6 combines with J gene TRBJ2-1; D possibly uses TRBD1 or TRBD2 (5 bases each). Germline loops: CDR1 SGHVS, CDR2 FNYEAQ. The CDR3 is 16 residues long. Between the trimmed V and J ends, which lost 3 bases and 8 bases, there was a span of 20 bases. The CDR3 DNA is TGTGCCAGCAGCTTCGTTGGACCCTGGGTGGGGGATGAGCAGTTCTTC. Protein sequence: CASSFVGPWVGDEQFF.

V and J are TRBV5-4 and TRBJ2-7; D gene unclear. Germline values: CDR1 SGHNT, CDR2 YYREEE (reference sequence). This CDR3 region has 12 residues. V was shortened by 0 bases and J by 6 bases, with 7 bases between the two germline ends. The DNA of the CDR3 is TGTGCCAGCAGCTTGGAAGGAAGCGAGCAGTACTTC. Its translation is CASSLEGSEQYF.

The chain is built from TRBV4-1 and TRBJ2-4; 9 bases fit TRBD2. The length of the CDR3 is 17 residues. Germline lookup yields CDR1 MGHRA and CDR2 YSYEKL. V gave up 4 bases and J gave up 8 bases; unmatched junction bases: 15. CDR3 in amino acids: CASSPVAGREGRDIQYF. The CDR3, as DNA: TGCGCCAGCAGCCCCGTCGCGGGGCGGGAGGGCCGGGACATTCAGTACTTC.

As concerns this clone: This sample also contains other DNA sequences that code for the same CDR3. The V and J genes are TRBV9 and TRBJ2-7; D may be TRBD2 (6 bases). V shed 0 bases and J shed 7 bases, with 11 bases lying between them. Germline V CDR1 and CDR2: SGDLS, YYNGEE. The CDR3 sequence is 13 residues long. The CDR3 sequence: CASSVARGGEQYF. CDR3 DNA sequence: TGTGCCAGCAGCGTAGCTCGTGGGGGGGAGCAGTACTTC. The complete variable domain, with remaining parts taken from reference TRBV9 and TRBJ2-7, reads DSGVTQTPKHLITATGQRVTLRCSPRSGDLSVYWYQQSLDQGLQFLIQYYNGEERAKGNILERFSAQQFPDLHSELNLSSLELGDSALYFCASSVARGGEQYFGPGTRLTVT.

The rearrangement uses TRBV7-9 and TRBJ2-7, with 9 bases that match TRBD2. Losses at the gene ends were 5 bases for V and 2 bases for J; bases not matched to a gene: 10. This CDR3 has 16 residues. Germline V gene sequence: CDR1 SEHNR, CDR2 FQNEAQ (reference sequence). The CDR3 sequence: CASSAVTSGDPYEQYF. CDR3 in DNA: TGTGCCAGCAGCGCGGTGACTAGCGGAGATCCCTACGAGCAGTACTTC.

This chain links TRBV29-1 with TRBJ2-2; 9 nucleotides agree with TRBD2. The CDR3 is 18 residues long. Looked up from germline, CDR1 is SQVTM and CDR2 is ANQGSEA. After removal of 6 bases from V and 3 bases from J, the junction contained 17 bases not matched to a gene. The CDR3 protein is CSVGGIAGVLSDTGELFF. CDR3 sequence (DNA): TGCAGCGTGGGGGGGATAGCGGGAGTCCTTTCTGACACCGGGGAGCTGTTTTTT.

The rearrangement uses TRBV7-9 and TRBJ2-3; 9 bases map to TRBD2. The germline V gene encodes CDR1 SEHNR and CDR2 FQNEAQ (reference sequence). V trimming: 4 bases; J trimming: 7 bases; junction bases outside the gene matches: 6. This CDR3 is built from 14 residues. CDR3 sequence: CASSSLSGRNTQYF. CDR3 sequence (DNA): TGTGCCAGCAGCTCCCTTAGCGGGAGAAATACGCAGTATTTT.

This sequence joins TRBV7-9 and TRBJ2-5; D is unresolved. The J call may be mistaken, given a closer DNA end match to TRBJ2-7. From germline, CDR1 is SEHNR and CDR2 FQNEAQ (reference sequence). The CDR3 is 12 amino acids. The CDR3: CASSLDPGEQYF. CDR3 bases: TGTGCCAGCAGCTTGGACCCTGGCGAGCAGTACTTC.

This rearrangement joins TRBV19 to TRBJ1-2; no reliable D call. The CDR3 runs 13 residues. V lost 7 bases and J lost 4, with 13 bases in between. Germline V lookup: CDR1 LNHDA, CDR2 SQIVND (reference sequence). CDR3 in DNA: TGTGCCAGTATCCCGGCCGGAGGCTATGGCTACACCTTC. It specifies CASIPAGGYGYTF.

For the CDR3, the DNA is TGTGCCTGGGACAGGGGGTTGGAGCAGTACTTC. Its translation is CAWDRGLEQYF. The chain joins TRBV30 to TRBJ2-7, with 9 bases identical to TRBD1. Germline CDR1 and CDR2: GTSNPN and SVGIG (reference sequence). The CDR3 length is 11 residues. The junction had 3 bases not matched to a gene; V was cut back by 5 bases and J by 7 bases.

The rearrangement uses TRBV27 and TRBJ2-1; the match to TRBD2 covers 8 bases. V was pared by 5 bases and J by 8 bases, with 14 bases of the junction left unmatched. CDR1 is MNHEY, CDR2 SMNVEV, per germline (reference sequence). The CDR3 is 16 residues long. CDR3 bases: TGTGCCAGCAGTCCCCGGGGGGGCTTGGTTGGTGATGAGCAGTTCTTC. Amino acid sequence: CASSPRGGLVGDEQFF.

The gene calls are TRBV28 and TRBJ2-5; D is possibly TRBD1 or TRBD2 (5 bases each). This CDR3 region has 13 residues. Trimming took 2 bases from V and 5 from J, leaving 9 bases between them. CDR1 is MDHEN, CDR2 SYDVKM, per germline. The CDR3 DNA follows: TGTGCCAGCAGTTTACTATGGGGGGAGACCCAGTACTTC. Amino acids: CASSLLWGETQYF.

This chain joins TRBV21-1 and TRBJ2-3; the table's D gene call, TRBD1, was not cross checked with the DNA. TRBV21-1 is termed a pseudogene. There are 18 residues in the CDR3. This chain's CDR3 is CASSNQGRPCMSTDTQYF. Here the CDR3 DNA reads TGTGCCAGCAGCAACCAGGGGCGGCCCTGTATGAGCACAGATACGCAGTATTTT.

A word on this clone: The same CDR3 is also encoded by other DNA sequences in this sample. The rearrangement links TRBV9 to TRBJ1-5; D is perhaps TRBD1 (5 bases). The CDR3 spans 15 residues. V gave up 0 bases and J gave up 0 bases, with 7 bases separating them. Germline V gene lookup returns CDR1 SGDLS and CDR2 YYNGEE. The CDR3 here is CASSVGGASNQPQHF. The CDR3 region has the DNA TGTGCCAGCAGCGTAGGAGGGGCTAGCAATCAGCCCCAGCATTTT.

This CDR3 reads CASSQARTAYNEQFF. The CDR3 DNA is TGCGCCAGCAGCCAAGCTAGGACCGCTTACAATGAGCAGTTCTTC. The genes are TRBV4-1 and TRBJ2-1; unclear D gene. Germline loops: CDR1 MGHRA, CDR2 YSYEKL. The CDR3 consists of 15 residues. V was trimmed by 1 base and J by 4 bases, leaving 11 bases between them.

The gene calls are TRBV28 and TRBJ1-6, with D possibly matching TRBD1 (5 bases). Germline CDR1 is MDHEN and CDR2 is SYDVKM. The CDR3 is 14 residues long. V lost 3 bases and J 9 bases, leaving 12 bases between the germline ends. CDR3 DNA: TGTGCCAGCAGTTTGGCCAGAGGGGTTTCACCCCTCCACTTT. Amino acid sequence: CASSLARGVSPLHF. The variable domain in full, with the rest retrieved from reference TRBV28 and TRBJ1-6, is DVKVTQSSRYLVKRTGEKVFLECVQDMDHENMFWYRQDPGLGLRLIYFSYDVKMKEKGDIPEGYSVSREKKERFSLILESASTNQTSMYLCASSLARGVSPLHFGNGTRLTVT.

The chain recombines TRBV9 with TRBJ2-6; D perhaps matches TRBD1 (6 bases). Germline CDR1 is SGDLS and CDR2 is YYNGEE. The CDR3 runs 17 residues. Trimming pared 4 bases from V and 0 bases from J, leaving 14 bases between. CDR3 coding DNA: TGTGCCAGCAGCCCACAGGGACCCAACTCTGGGGCCAACGTCCTGACTTTC. The encoded protein is CASSPQGPNSGANVLTF.

V is TRBV15 and J is TRBJ2-2, with 9 bases identical to TRBD2. The ends lost 0 bases at V and 3 bases at J; junction bases unmatched: 5. Germline values: CDR1 LNHNV, CDR2 YYDKDF (reference sequence). The CDR3 consists of 17 residues. CDR3 region: CATSRDWREGDTGELFF. The CDR3 nucleotides read TGTGCCACCAGCAGAGATTGGCGGGAGGGCGACACCGGGGAGCTGTTTTTT.

The rearrangement uses TRBV7-9 and TRBJ2-6; perhaps TRBD1 as D (6 bases). The CDR3 sequence is 16 residues long. From germline, CDR1 is SEHNR and CDR2 FQNEAQ (reference sequence). Trimming took off 8 bases at V and 1 base at J, with 15 bases between the two ends. The CDR3 is CASEGQGFSGANVLTF. CDR3 in DNA: TGTGCCAGCGAAGGGCAGGGGTTTTCTGGGGCCAACGTCCTGACTTTC.

The chain has TRBV7-9 and TRBJ1-2; 8 bases map to TRBD1. Germline V gene sequence: CDR1 SEHNR, CDR2 FQNEAQ (reference sequence). This CDR3 region has 14 residues. Trimming took 5 bases from V and 8 from J; bases not matched to a gene: 10. This chain's CDR3 is CASSRLTGEYGYTF. CDR3 DNA: TGTGCCAGCAGCCGATTGACAGGGGAGTACGGCTACACCTTC. Complete variable domain (other parts from reference TRBV7-9 and TRBJ1-2): DTGVSQNPRHKITKRGQNVTFRCDPISEHNRLYWYRQTLGQGPEFLTYFQNEAQLEKSRLLSDRFSAERPKGSFSTLEIQRTEQGDSAMYLCASSRLTGEYGYTFGSGTRLTVV.

The chain employs TRBV27 and TRBJ1-2; no definite D call. CDR3 length: 15 amino acids. V lost 1 base, J lost 3 bases, and 12 bases lay in between. Germline V lookup: CDR1 MNHEY, CDR2 SMNVEV (reference sequence). CDR3 sequence: CASSLYPASHYGYTF. Written as DNA, the CDR3 is TGTGCCAGCAGTTTATACCCGGCCAGTCACTATGGCTACACCTTC.

The V and J genes are TRBV19 and TRBJ1-1; 9 bases are a match to TRBD1. CDR3 length: 14 residues. V was pared by 9 bases and J by 1 base, with 6 bases of the junction left unmatched. Germline loops: CDR1 LNHDA, CDR2 SQIVND (reference sequence). The CDR3: CASSYRGQNTEAFF. CDR3 bases: TGTGCCAGCAGCTACAGGGGGCAGAACACTGAAGCTTTCTTT.

The chain uses TRBV4-1 and TRBJ1-4; the D is unclear. The CDR3 consists of 14 residues. The V gene's germline CDR1 is MGHRA and CDR2 YSYEKL. Between the trimmed V and J ends, which lost 2 bases and 8 bases, there was a span of 12 bases. The CDR3 sequence is CASSQFLGREKLFF. CDR3 nucleotides: TGCGCCAGCAGCCAATTCCTCGGGAGGGAAAAACTGTTTTTT.

The rearrangement uses TRBV15 and TRBJ1-2; weak D call: TRBD1 (6 bases). This CDR3 spans 17 amino acids. CDR1 and CDR2 (germline): LNHNV, YYDKDF (reference sequence). With 4 bases removed from V and 0 bases from J, the gap between germline ends came to 18 bases. This CDR3 is CATSTLDRTTPNYGYTF. CDR3 nucleotide sequence: TGTGCCACCAGCACGCTCGACAGGACCACACCTAACTATGGCTACACCTTC.

The chain combines TRBV19 with TRBJ2-3; D gene ambiguous. The CDR3 spans 15 residues. Germline assignment: CDR1 LNHDA and CDR2 SQIVND (reference sequence). V gave up 10 bases and J gave up 1 base, with 18 bases separating them. Written as DNA, the CDR3 is TGTGCCACAAAGGCACTTTTTGTGGGCACAGATACGCAGTATTTT. Residues: CATKALFVGTDTQYF.

This rearrangement joins TRBV23-1 to TRBJ1-5, with 7 positions matching TRBD1. TRBV23-1 is labeled an ORF, and its function is uncertain. The length of the CDR3 is 14 residues. J lost 3 bases, V lost 7 bases, and 6 bases had no gene match. This chain's CDR3 is CASTKTGYNQPQHF. The CDR3 region has the DNA TGCGCCAGCACCAAGACAGGGTACAATCAGCCCCAGCATTTT.